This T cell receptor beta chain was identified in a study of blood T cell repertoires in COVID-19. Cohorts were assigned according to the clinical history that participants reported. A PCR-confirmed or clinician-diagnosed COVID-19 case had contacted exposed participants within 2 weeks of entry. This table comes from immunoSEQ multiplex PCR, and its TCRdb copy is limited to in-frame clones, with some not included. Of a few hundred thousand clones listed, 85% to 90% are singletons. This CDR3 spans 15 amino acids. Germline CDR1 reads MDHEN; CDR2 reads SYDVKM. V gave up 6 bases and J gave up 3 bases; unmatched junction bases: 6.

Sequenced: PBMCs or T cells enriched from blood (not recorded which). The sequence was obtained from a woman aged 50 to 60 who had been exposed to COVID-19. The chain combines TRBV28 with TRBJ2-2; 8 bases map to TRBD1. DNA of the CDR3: TGTGCCAGCAGAACGGGACAGGTCTACACCGGGGAGCTGTTTTTT. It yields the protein CASRTGQVYTGELFF.